This TCR beta chain was identified in a study of blood T cells in healthy people across ages. Alongside a J-beta primer mix, a sample-barcoded 5' primer served in a second PCR lasting roughly 7 to 11 cycles. One entry per CDR3 protein results from TCRdb running MiXCR on the 5' RACE reads. The table shows around 1.5 million distinct CDR3 sequences, with almost 35% occurring only once. In germline, CDR1 is SGHDN, CDR2 FVKESK. The V gene lost 1 base and the J gene lost 11 bases, with 14 bases spanning the gap. The length of the CDR3 is 13 residues. The sample consisted of blood. This sequence joins TRBV14 and TRBJ2-5; D may be TRBD1 (5 bases). The sequence was obtained from a woman aged 25-40 years in good health. The CDR3 DNA is TGTGCCAGCAGCCAAGGGACGAGACAGAAGCAGTACTTC. Translated: CASSQGTRQKQYF.